Listed below are T cell receptor beta chains from one sample, sequenced in a study of prognosis after radiotherapy for stage I lung cancer. Each CDR3 protein is one row after TCRdb ran MiXCR on the multiplex PCR reads. The sample gives nearly 35,000 distinct CDR3 sequences, 25% to 40% of which show up once; roughly 27% is in the top ten. Sequencing used PBMCs, obtained before or after stereotactic body radiation therapy (not recorded which). The receptors stem from a donor aged 50 or older with non-small cell lung cancer. CDR3s include the opening cysteine and the closing phenylalanine or tryptophan. Where a row states a size, it is once, few, many or the class of an expanded clone; other rows omit it.

>TRBV11-1|many
CASSPDGSSYNEQFF
>TRBV4-1|many
CASSRGTGQETQYF
>TRBV2|.
CASDGTVNTEAFF
>TRBV4-1|many
CASSFRDRGFPYGYTF
>TRBV3-1|many
CASSPSSLRNEKLFF
>TRBV19|many
CASSLGRTEAFF
>TRBV10-3|.
CAISDPQRLAGGYVELFF
>TRBV9|many
CASSVEGGGMNTEAFF
>TRBV5-1|.
CASSTCQGHNEQFF
>TRBV7-8|many
CASSLGFPGTSGANVLTF
>TRBV5-1|many
CASSPTTGRNNEQFF
>TRBV11-2|.
CASSQIQVARISYEQYF
>TRBV20-1|many
CSARTGPSPEAFF
>TRBV10-2|many
CASMAVGTTGELFF
>TRBV5-1|.
CASSFYAGGIYEQYF
>TRBV2|.
CASSDLLPRVTGEPFF
>TRBV6-1|few
CASSESGALAGELFF
>TRBV7-2|.
CASSPRGGRGHKAGFF
>TRBV2|many
CASSVEGATTEAFF
>TRBV24-1|few
CATSDSSTSWGYTF
>TRBV27|once
CASSIKITGVAFF
>TRBV28|many
CASSLTGLSGNTIYF
>TRBV2|many
CASQTGDRSPLHF
>TRBV7-2|.
CASSLGGQGSTGELFF
>TRBV15|medium-sized
CATSRQGHRYGYTF
>TRBV7-2|many
CASSLASSGANVLTF
>TRBV5-1|once
CASSLEGALTDTQYF
>TRBV20-1|many
CSARSGYGYTF
>TRBV7-9|.
CANSQTPRRLYNEQFF
>TRBV29-1|many
CSATDVGGAGELFF
>TRBV18|many
CASSPQGRGTEAFF
>TRBV6-2/TRBV6-3|.
CATAYQGNANTGELFF
>TRBV9|.
CASSVRGGDIQYF
>TRBV6-1|.
CASHAPPSGGSDTQYF
>TRBV19|.
CASSHNSGTGFNQPHHF
>TRBV7-9|many
CASSSRVEQFF
>TRBV11-2|few
CASSLPRGATYEQYF
>TRBV19|many
CASSTSGGNNQPQHF
>TRBV19|many
CASRSGTGPYGYTF